This entry is about one T cell receptor beta chain. The data were taken from a study of blood T cell repertoires in COVID-19. Study at large: From the United States, Italy and Spain came samples of acute and convalescent COVID-19.

Study processing details: Counts of nucleated cells, estimated from reference gene primer amplification, were obtained. Data came from immunoSEQ multiplex PCR; TCRdb stores just in-frame clones and leaves some out. V and J calls and clone size are given by that table; D and trimming were obtained from the DNA. This table holds more than 140,000 clones, almost 90% found once. CDR1 is MNHEY and CDR2 is SVGAGI in the germline V gene. After removal of 5 bases from V and 6 bases from J, the junction contained 7 bases not matched to a gene. The CDR3 is made up of 15 amino acids. The sample comprised peripheral blood. The sequence derives from a woman between 55 and 75 years old with acute or convalescent COVID-19. V and J are TRBV6-5 and TRBJ1-4; 9 positions agree with TRBD1. CDR3 in DNA: TGTGCCAGCAGTACTCCCGGGACAGGGTATGAAAAACTGTTTTTT. Translating gives CASSTPGTGYEKLFF.